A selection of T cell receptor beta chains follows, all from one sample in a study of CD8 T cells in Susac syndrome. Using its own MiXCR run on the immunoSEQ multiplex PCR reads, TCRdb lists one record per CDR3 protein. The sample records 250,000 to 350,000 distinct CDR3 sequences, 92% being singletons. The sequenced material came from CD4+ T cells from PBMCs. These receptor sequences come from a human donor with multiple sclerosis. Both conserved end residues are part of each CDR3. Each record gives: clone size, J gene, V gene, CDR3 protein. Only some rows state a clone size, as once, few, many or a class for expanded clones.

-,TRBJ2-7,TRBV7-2,CASRRDSNYEQYF
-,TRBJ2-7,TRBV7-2,CASSLAPRLAGEGEQYF
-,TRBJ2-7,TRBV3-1,CASSQRGAQYF
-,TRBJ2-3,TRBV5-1,CASSSSQVTDTQYF
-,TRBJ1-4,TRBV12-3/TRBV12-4,CASSHGLDLETGGELFF
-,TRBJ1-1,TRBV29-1,CSAYTMNTEAFF
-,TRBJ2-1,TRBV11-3,CASSLDGKNEQFF
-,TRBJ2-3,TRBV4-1,CASATGVSVYF
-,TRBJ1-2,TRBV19,CASSIGGNSYGYTF
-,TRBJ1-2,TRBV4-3,CASSQAYRRNYGYTF
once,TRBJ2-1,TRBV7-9,CASSPRAAYNEQFF
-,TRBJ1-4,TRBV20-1,CSARTGGSEKLFF
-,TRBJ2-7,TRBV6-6,CASSPGGSGNFDEQYF
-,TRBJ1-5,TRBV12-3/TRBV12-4,CASTPPGAVNQPQHF
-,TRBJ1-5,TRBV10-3,CAISGAGNQPQHF
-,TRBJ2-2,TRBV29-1,CSVVQRTSNTGELFF
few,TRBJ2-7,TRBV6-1,CASKTLAGFTYEQYF
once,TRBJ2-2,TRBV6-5,CASSHTTPKNTGELFF
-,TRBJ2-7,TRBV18,CASSPDPSPLTYEQYF
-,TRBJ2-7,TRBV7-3,CASSAGTHGEQYF
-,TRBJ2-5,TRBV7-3,CASSARGGKETQYF
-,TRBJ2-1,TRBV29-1,CSVGGGTGGDEQFF
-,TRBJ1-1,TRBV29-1,CSARRQGENTEAFF
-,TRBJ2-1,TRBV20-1,CRVSGSSYNEQFF
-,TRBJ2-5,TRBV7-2,CASSLAGPSGWETQYF
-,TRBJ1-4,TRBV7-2,CASSGRSFGINEKLFF
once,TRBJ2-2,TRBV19,CASSTGGVPGELFF
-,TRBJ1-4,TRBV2,CASSERGTNEKLFF
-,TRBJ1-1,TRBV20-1,CSARDGDRGNTEAFF
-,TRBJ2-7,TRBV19,CASSHLIGSGEQYF
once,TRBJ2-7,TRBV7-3,CASSPGQGEEQYF
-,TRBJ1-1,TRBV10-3,CAISGTWETEAFF
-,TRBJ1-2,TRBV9,CASSVGSIDRGDGYTF
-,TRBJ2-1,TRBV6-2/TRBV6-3,CASSAGATGKYNEQFF
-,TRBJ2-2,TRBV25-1,CASSDTGGTGELFF
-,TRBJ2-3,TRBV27,CASSLTIPTDTQYF
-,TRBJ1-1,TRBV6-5,CASPVRASEAFF
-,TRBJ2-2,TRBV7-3,CASSQEPSGRPGELFF
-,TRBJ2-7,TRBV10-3,CAIKGSVGLSSYEQYF